Sequencing of this TCR beta chain was carried out in a study of cytomegalovirus exposure and HLA in healthy donors. As regards this clone: Antigen specificity is unknown.

The J segment lost 8 bases and the V segment lost 6 bases, leaving 13 bases of the junction unmatched. Per germline, CDR1 SGHDN and CDR2 FVKESK. The CDR3 totals 15 residues. Whole-study results and caveats: According to the study, around 180 TCR beta chains were cytomegalovirus-associated.

Data came from immunoSEQ multiplex PCR; TCRdb stores just in-frame clones and leaves some out. Of tens of thousands of clones listed, approximately 96% were seen once; the top ten hold around 1.5%. The source of this sequence is a young woman in good health and CMV-seropositive. The source material was PBMCs. The J gene is TRBJ2-1, the V gene TRBV14, with 7 bases identical to TRBD1. For the CDR3, the DNA is TGTGCCAGCAGGCCCGGGACAGCCGTTTGGGATGAGCAGTTCTTC. It translates to CASRPGTAVWDEQFF.